This T cell receptor beta chain was captured in a study of T cells in localized non-small cell lung cancer. In its sample, this clone was seen a few times. The antigen is undetermined. The CDR3 is made up of 14 amino acids. With 0 bases removed from V and 5 bases from J, the gap between germline ends came to 11 bases. Per the germline V gene, CDR1 is GTSNPN and CDR2 is SVGIG (reference sequence). Generated by immunoSEQ multiplex PCR, the TCRdb table keeps only in-frame clones and is missing some. Of about 7,000 clones listed, roughly 50% are singletons. Study-wide points: Uninvolved nearby lung showed the greatest T cell clonality, exceeding that found in tumor. Heterogeneity remains possible because sequencing was limited to only one tumor region.

The chain is built from TRBV30 and TRBJ1-5; D unclear. This receptor was identified in a female donor older than 55 with stage I lung adenocarcinoma. This sample comprised lymph node tissue, obtained before any cancer treatment. CDR3 DNA: TGTGCCTGGAGTGTCGCGATTTTAGATCAGCCCCAGCATTTT. Translated, it gives CAWSVAILDQPQHF.